Given below is one T cell receptor beta chain in context. Antigen unknown. These data originate in a study of T cell responses to AZD1222 COVID-19 vaccine. The wider study: Second-dose recipients at about 4 or about 12 weeks were treated as one pooled group.

Study findings and constraints: The study found vaccine-associated CD4 TCRs spanning spike, dominant at 160-218 and 743-854.

There are 14 residues in the CDR3. CDR1 and CDR2 (germline): SGHRS, YFSETQ. V lost 5 bases to trimming and J lost 2 bases; unmatched junction nucleotides: 5. Produced via immunoSEQ multiplex PCR; TCRdb's table is partial and in-frame only. Among approximately 160,000 clones, roughly 90% were seen once, and the ten largest hold 4.4%. Sequences were derived from peripheral blood, sampled on day 0 of AZD1222 vaccination. The rearrangement links TRBV5-1 to TRBJ2-3; 7 nucleotides agree with TRBD2. The sequence derives from an adult in good health. The CDR3 region is CASRPGTITDTQYF. CDR3 nucleotide sequence: TGCGCCAGCAGACCCGGGACTATCACAGATACGCAGTATTTT.